This T cell receptor beta chain stems from a study of tumor and adjacent non-tumor tissue in lung cancer. Study-wide context: Histology: 12 adenocarcinoma, 2 squamous cell carcinoma, 1 small cell lung cancer. Stage I to III disease affected over nine men and roughly five women aged 31 to 76.

A modified ARM-PCR protocol with three rounds of nested PCR amplified TCRbeta. MiXCR, applied by TCRdb to the multiplex PCR reads, yields one record per CDR3 protein. Of about 75,000 distinct CDR3 sequences in the sample, under 70% were seen once. A word on this clonotype: What it recognizes is unknown. A much larger clone is a single base away; this may be a read error.

General study findings and limits: Significantly higher TCR diversity was found in tumor than normal lung. Normal lung showed higher cumulative top 100 clone frequency than tumor.

Germline V gene data show CDR1 as SGHDT and CDR2 as YYEEEE. CDR3 length: 16 amino acids. The template was RNA from unsorted bulk tissue. Distant lung tissue was collected more than 3 cm away from the tumor edge. The chain links TRBV5-6 to TRBJ2-1, with D possibly TRBD2 on 6 matching bases. The receptor's source is a woman in her forties or fifties with non-small cell lung cancer. Sequenced material: distant non-tumor lung tissue. The CDR3: CANSLRTGESYNEQFF. The CDR3 nucleotides are TGTGCCAACAGCCTACGGACGGGAGAATCCTACAATGAGCAGTTCTTC.